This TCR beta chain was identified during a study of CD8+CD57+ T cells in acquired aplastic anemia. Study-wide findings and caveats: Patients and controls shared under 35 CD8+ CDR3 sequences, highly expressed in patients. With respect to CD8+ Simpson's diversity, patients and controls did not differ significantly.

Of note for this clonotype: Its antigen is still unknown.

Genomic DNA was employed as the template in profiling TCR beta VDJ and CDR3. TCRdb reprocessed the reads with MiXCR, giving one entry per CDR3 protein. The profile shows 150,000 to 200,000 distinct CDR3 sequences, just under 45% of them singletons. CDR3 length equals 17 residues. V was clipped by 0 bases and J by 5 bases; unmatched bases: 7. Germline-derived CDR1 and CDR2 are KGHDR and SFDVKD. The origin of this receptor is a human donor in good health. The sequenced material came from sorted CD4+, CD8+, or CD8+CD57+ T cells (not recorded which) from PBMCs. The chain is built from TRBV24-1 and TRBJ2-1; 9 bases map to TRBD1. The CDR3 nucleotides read TGTGCCACCAGTGATTTGATCTCCGGGACAGGGAACAATGAGCAGTTCTTC. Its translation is CATSDLISGTGNNEQFF.